This entry features one T cell receptor beta chain sequence. The germline V gene encodes CDR1 MGHRA and CDR2 YSYEKL. The CDR3 is 15 residues long. Deletions cut 0 bases from V and 1 base from J, with 9 bases between. This entry belongs to a study of T cell changes during pregnancy in multiple sclerosis. Profiled with immunoSEQ multiplex PCR; TCRdb holds only in-frame clones, not every one. The data hold over 80,000 clones, with about nine tenths observed a single time. Specimen: peripheral blood, collected in the second trimester of pregnancy. The sequence derives from a female donor in good health, enrolled as a control in a pregnancy study. This chain connects TRBV4-1 to TRBJ1-1; tentatively, D is TRBD1 (6 bases). CDR3 DNA: TGCGCCAGCAGCCAAGACCAGGGGTGGAACACTGAAGCTTTCTTT. This translates into CASSQDQGWNTEAFF.